This passage covers 7 T cell receptor beta chains from one sample sequenced in a study of human T cells and chemical hapten exposure (dated by TCRdb to the early 2020s). The receptor library was made with RACE. The sequencing machine was a NextSeq 500. TCRdb trimmed the raw reads at Q25, called clones with MiXCR and kept productive beta chains. CDR3 protein duplicates are merged, each entry listing the most common genes and DNA. The sample table shows 50,000 to 65,000 distinct CDR3 sequences, and around 7% are seen once. Clones ranked in the top ten supply about 1.5% of the sample. The time point label here, explained by the study, means: pre-sensitization, week 0. The sample's treatment or condition, from its label and the paper: therapeutic diphenylcyclopropenone sensitization with weekly scalp DPC. Sample: whole blood, taken in connection with sensitization to the hapten diphenylcyclopropenone (DPC). The receptors were sampled from a woman aged 25 to 39 with alopecia areata. Some clones in this sample may be carry-over from other donors' samples.

This clonotype appeared many times. The rearrangement joins TRBV5-4 to TRBJ1-1; TRBD1 is a possible D gene (5 bases). Trimming took off 4 bases at V and 7 bases at J, with 23 bases between the two ends. The CDR3 is 16 amino acids. Germline V gives CDR1 SGHNT, CDR2 YYREEE (reference sequence). The CDR3 DNA is TGTGCCAGCAGCCGGGACGTAATCCTGGATAGTAATGAAGCTTTCTTT. Its translation is CASSRDVILDSNEAFF. The variable domain in full, completed from reference TRBV5-4 and TRBJ1-1, reads ETGVTQSPTHLIKTRGQQVTLRCSSQSGHNTVSWYQQALGQGPQFIFQYYREEENGRGNFPPRFSGLQFPNYSSELNVNALELDDSALYLCASSRDVILDSNEAFFGQGTRLTVV.

In this sample, this clonotype turned up many times. The chain combines TRBV11-2 with TRBJ2-7; D may be TRBD1 (6 bases). Germline V gene sequence: CDR1 SGHAT, CDR2 FQNNGV. CDR3 length: 15 amino acids. V was trimmed by 4 bases and J by 0 bases, leaving 13 bases between them. The CDR3 here is CASSSGQLSSYEQYF. CDR3 DNA sequence: TGTGCCAGCAGCTCGGGACAATTGAGCTCCTACGAGCAGTACTTC.

This clonotype was detected many times. This sequence joins TRBV5-1 and TRBJ2-7; unclear D gene. V dropped 2 bases and J dropped 6 bases, with 6 bases sitting between them. In germline, CDR1 is SGHRS, CDR2 YFSETQ. CDR3 length: 11 amino acids. CDR3 residues: CASSFSVEQYF. CDR3 nucleotides: TGCGCCAGCAGCTTTTCAGTCGAGCAGTACTTC.

This clonotype was picked up many times. The V and J genes are TRBV2 and TRBJ2-4, with unresolved D. From germline, CDR1 is SNHLY and CDR2 FYNNEI. V was clipped by 7 bases and J by 8 bases, with 12 bases between them. The CDR3 is 12 amino acids. For the CDR3, the DNA is TGTGCCAGCAACCCAGCCGCAGACATTCAGTACTTC. Encoded protein: CASNPAADIQYF.

This clonotype was counted only a few times. The rearrangement links TRBV10-3 to TRBJ1-5; possible D gene TRBD1, 5 bases. Deletions cut 3 bases from V and 2 bases from J, with 5 bases between. Germline V CDR1 and CDR2: ENHRY, SYGVKD. This CDR3 contains 13 residues. CDR3 sequence reads: CAISEQGNQPQHF. CDR3 bases: TGTGCCATCAGTGAACAGGGCAATCAGCCCCAGCATTTT.

This clonotype turned up a few times. The V gene is TRBV2, the J gene TRBJ2-1; TRBD2 matches 12 bases. The germline V gene has CDR1 SNHLY and CDR2 FYNNEI. The CDR3 runs 14 residues. V lost 9 bases and J lost 7; bases outside the gene matches: 7. The CDR3 DNA sequence: TGTGCCAGGGCTCTAGCGGGGGGGGGGAATGAGCAGTTCTTC. Translated: CARALAGGGNEQFF.

This clonotype was recorded many times. The rearrangement links TRBV6-1 to TRBJ1-4, with TRBD1 matching over 8 bases. This CDR3 comprises 14 residues. The germline V gene has CDR1 MNHNS and CDR2 SASEGT. V lost 8 bases, J lost 6 bases, and 8 bases stayed unmatched. CDR3 in amino acids: CASARDRYYEKLFF. The DNA for the CDR3 is TGTGCCAGCGCTAGGGACAGGTATTATGAAAAACTGTTTTTT.